The entry that follows covers one T cell receptor beta chain sequence. CDR1 is SGDLS, CDR2 YYNGEE, per germline. The CDR3 has 16 residues. V was pared by 4 bases and J by 4 bases, with 8 bases of the junction left unmatched. This sample was taken from a study of blood T cell repertoires in COVID-19. Study context: T cells, B-cell-depleted T cells, or PBMCs provided the cDNA or gDNA that served as material.

Repertoires were generated with immunoSEQ multiplex PCR, while TCRdb's copy carries only in-frame clones and drops some. The sample shows about 73,000 clones, about 82% of them seen only once. Sequenced sample: peripheral blood. This chain uses TRBV9 with TRBJ2-1; TRBD2 aligns across 10 bases. The receptor was isolated from a woman between 55 and 75 years old with acute or convalescent COVID-19. CDR3 bases: TGTGCCAGCAGCTCACAGCGGGGGGGCCGTTACAATGAGCAGTTCTTC. It translates to CASSSQRGGRYNEQFF.